Shown below are 21 T cell receptor beta chains from a single sample sequenced in a study of shared clonotypes between healthy human individuals. This table comes from immunoSEQ multiplex PCR, and its TCRdb copy is limited to in-frame clones, with some not included. The profile shows more than 450,000 clones, roughly 78% of them singletons. Sequencing was done on a sample of PBMCs. The receptor source for this set is a woman in her 40s in good health. Some clones in this sample may be carry-over from other donors' samples.

The V call is TRBV4-2, the J call TRBJ2-2, with 11 positions matching TRBD2. The J segment lost 3 bases and the V segment lost 2 bases, leaving 2 bases of the junction unmatched. The CDR3 runs 16 residues. Looked up from germline, CDR1 is LGHNA and CDR2 is YNFKEQ. The CDR3 DNA reads TGTGCCAGCAGCCAATCTAGCGGGAGGTACACCGGGGAGCTGTTTTTT. Translation gives CASSQSSGRYTGELFF.

The genes are TRBV7-8 and TRBJ2-5; D is possibly TRBD1 (5 bases). CDR1 is SGHVS, CDR2 FQNEAQ, per germline. V lost 5 bases, J lost 0 bases, and 10 bases lay in between. The CDR3 sequence is 14 residues long. The CDR3 DNA reads TGTGCCAGCAGCCCCCACAGGAACCAAGAGACCCAGTACTTC. As protein: CASSPHRNQETQYF.

The chain couples TRBV25-1 to TRBJ2-7; 7 positions agree with TRBD2. Germline CDR1 is MGHDK and CDR2 is SYGVNS. Losses at the gene ends were 6 bases for V and 0 bases for J; bases not matched to a gene: 14. The CDR3 contains 17 residues. CDR3 amino acids: CASSLRAGLVGSYEQYF. Here the CDR3 DNA reads TGTGCCAGCAGCCTCCGAGCGGGGCTAGTCGGCTCCTACGAGCAGTACTTC.

The DNA of the CDR3 is TGTGCCAGCAGCTTAACGGGAGTTTACAATGAGCAGTTCTTC. It yields the protein CASSLTGVYNEQFF. This rearrangement joins TRBV7-6 to TRBJ2-1; D perhaps matches TRBD2 (6 bases). The length of the CDR3 is 14 residues. Trimming pared 2 bases from V and 4 bases from J, leaving 9 bases between. Germline CDR1 is SGHVS and CDR2 is FNYEAQ. The entire variable domain, with the rest obtained from reference TRBV7-6 and TRBJ2-1, is as follows: GAGVSQSPRYKVTKRGQDVALRCDPISGHVSLYWYRQALGQGPEFLTYFNYEAQQDKSGLPNDRFSAERPEGSISTLTIQRTEQRDSAMYRCASSLTGVYNEQFFGPGTRLTVL.

The chain carries TRBV5-5 and TRBJ2-2, with 10 bases that match TRBD2. This CDR3 is built from 17 residues. Germline loops: CDR1 SGHKS, CDR2 YYEKEE (reference sequence). V was pared by 4 bases and J by 5 bases, with 11 bases of the junction left unmatched. The CDR3 reads CASSLAASSGSTGELFF. The CDR3 DNA sequence: TGTGCCAGCAGCCTGGCCGCCTCTAGCGGGAGTACCGGGGAGCTGTTTTTT.

This clone was detected only once. This rearrangement joins TRBV28 to TRBJ2-7; 9 nucleotides align to TRBD1. Trimming cost V 6 bases and J 3 bases; bases outside gene matches: 6. This CDR3 is built from 14 residues. CDR1 and CDR2 from the germline V gene are MDHEN and SYDVKM. The CDR3 bases are TGTGCCAGCAGCACAGGGGGCACCTTCTACGAGCAGTACTTC. Translated: CASSTGGTFYEQYF.

The genes are TRBV4-3 and TRBJ1-1; D perhaps matches TRBD1 (6 bases). The length of the CDR3 is 14 residues. The germline V gene encodes CDR1 LGHNA and CDR2 YSLEER. V was clipped by 2 bases and J by 4 bases, with 11 bases between them. The CDR3 spells CASSQRGFSTEAFF. The DNA of the CDR3 is TGCGCCAGCAGCCAAAGGGGGTTCTCCACTGAAGCTTTCTTT.

V and J are TRBV19 and TRBJ2-3, with a possible D match to TRBD2 (6 bases). Germline V CDR1 and CDR2: LNHDA, SQIVND (reference sequence). CDR3 length: 14 amino acids. V was cut by 10 bases and J by 0 bases, with 14 bases left in between. As DNA, the CDR3 is TGTGCCACCCAAGCGGGTCCTAGCACAGATACGCAGTATTTT. Residues: CATQAGPSTDTQYF.

The table lists this clone with a few counts. The sample holds other DNA sequences that translate to the same CDR3. The rearrangement joins TRBV7-9 to TRBJ1-1; a weak D match, TRBD1 (5 bases). Trimming removed 4 bases from V and 2 bases from J, with 8 bases in between. The CDR3 totals 13 residues. Looked up from germline, CDR1 is SEHNR and CDR2 is FQNEAQ (reference sequence). CDR3: CASSSQGNTEAFF. The CDR3 DNA follows: TGTGCCAGCAGCTCCCAGGGTAACACTGAAGCTTTCTTT.

This clone has a handful of counts. This chain connects TRBV27 to TRBJ2-1; the D gene is possibly TRBD2 (5 bases). The CDR3 loop spans 16 amino acids. Germline-derived CDR1 and CDR2 are MNHEY and SMNVEV (reference sequence). Trimming removed 3 bases from V and 7 bases from J, with 19 bases in between. The CDR3 DNA sequence: TGTGCCAGCAGTTTTAGAGCGGATCTGGTCTGGAATGAGCAGTTCTTC. It translates to CASSFRADLVWNEQFF.

The rearrangement joins TRBV25-1 to TRBJ2-2, with TRBD2 matching over 12 bases. The CDR3 has 18 residues. The V segment lost 4 bases and the J segment 1 base; nucleotides outside the gene matches: 7. Per the germline V gene, CDR1 is MGHDK and CDR2 is SYGVNS. The CDR3: CASSGLAGVNWNTGELFF. Written as DNA, the CDR3 is TGTGCCAGCAGTGGACTAGCGGGAGTTAATTGGAACACCGGGGAGCTGTTTTTT.

The V gene is TRBV5-1, the J gene TRBJ2-3; 7 positions match TRBD1. The junction had 4 bases not matched to a gene; V was cut back by 0 bases and J by 6 bases. Germline lookup yields CDR1 SGHRS and CDR2 YFSETQ. CDR3 length: 14 amino acids. The CDR3 sequence: CASSLEGASDTQYF. CDR3 coding DNA: TGCGCCAGCAGCTTGGAGGGGGCCTCGGATACGCAGTATTTT.

V gene TRBV15 combines with J gene TRBJ2-2; TRBD2 agrees at 10 bases. V lost 5 bases and J lost 7; bases outside the gene matches: 4. Germline CDR1 reads LNHNV; CDR2 reads YYDKDF (reference sequence). The CDR3 has 14 amino acids. The CDR3: CATSSVAGGGELFF. The CDR3 DNA sequence: TGTGCCACCAGCTCCGTAGCGGGAGGCGGGGAGCTGTTTTTT.

This clone was seen only a few times. The chain combines TRBV7-2 with TRBJ2-3; D may be TRBD1 (6 bases). Per the germline V gene, CDR1 is SGHTA and CDR2 is FQGNSA. V lost 2 bases and J lost 3, with 15 bases in between. There are 16 residues in the CDR3. CDR3 region: CASSLRGGDGTDTQYF. The CDR3 region has the DNA TGTGCCAGCAGCTTAAGAGGGGGAGATGGAACAGATACGCAGTATTTT.

This rearrangement joins TRBV27 to TRBJ1-1; the D gene is possibly TRBD1 (6 bases). Trimming took off 5 bases at V and 4 bases at J, with 17 bases between the two ends. Per the germline V gene, CDR1 is MNHEY and CDR2 is SMNVEV (reference sequence). This CDR3 spans 15 amino acids. The CDR3 DNA reads as TGTGCCAGCAGTCACGGTGGGGGGCTGGGCACTGAAGCTTTCTTT. Translation: CASSHGGGLGTEAFF.

This chain connects TRBV30 to TRBJ2-1; the D is unclear. Trimming cost V 1 base and J 8 bases, with 12 bases left between them. Germline V gives CDR1 GTSNPN, CDR2 SVGIG (reference sequence). The CDR3 has 13 residues. The CDR3 spells CAWSEPGRDEQFF. The CDR3 bases are TGTGCCTGGAGTGAGCCGGGTAGGGATGAGCAGTTCTTC.

This clone has just one count. The chain is built from TRBV27 and TRBJ2-7; 7 bases are a match to TRBD2. Germline CDR1 MNHEY, CDR2 SMNVEV (reference sequence). With V trimmed by 3 bases and J by 6 bases, 5 bases remained unmatched. The CDR3 length is 13 residues. Written as DNA, the CDR3 is TGTGCCAGCAGTTTTGGGAGGGCCGTCGAGCAGTACTTC. It translates to CASSFGRAVEQYF.

This chain connects TRBV6-5 to TRBJ1-5; 9 bases map to TRBD1. CDR1 is MNHEY and CDR2 is SVGAGI in the germline V gene. The CDR3 consists of 15 residues. J lost 7 bases, V lost 8 bases, and 12 bases had no gene match. The DNA for the CDR3 is TGTGCCAGCGGGCGACCGGGACAGGGTCGGCAGCCCCAGCATTTT. Protein product: CASGRPGQGRQPQHF.

The V call is TRBV13, the J call TRBJ2-4; a possible D gene is TRBD2 (6 bases). Trimming left V 1 base short and J 7 bases short, with 11 bases between. There are 14 residues in the CDR3. CDR1 is PRHDT and CDR2 is FYEKMQ in the germline V gene (reference sequence). CDR3 DNA: TGTGCCAGCAGCTTAGTACTTGGGGGGAACATTCAGTACTTC. Encoded protein: CASSLVLGGNIQYF.

This clone was observed a handful of times. Other nucleotide sequences in the sample specify the same CDR3. The chain combines TRBV7-6 with TRBJ2-5; D may be TRBD2 (7 bases). The V end lost 2 bases, the J end lost 4 bases, and 17 bases lay between the germline ends. Germline CDR1 is SGHVS and CDR2 is FNYEAQ. This CDR3 spans 16 amino acids. In nucleotides, the CDR3 is TGTGCCAGCAGCTTACGTGGCGGGGGCGAGGGAGAGACCCAGTACTTC. Residues: CASSLRGGGEGETQYF.

V usage is TRBV28 and J usage is TRBJ1-2; 8 bases are a match to TRBD1. Trimming took 10 bases from V and 4 from J; bases not matched to a gene: 2. The germline V gene has CDR1 MDHEN and CDR2 SYDVKM. This CDR3 has 11 residues. CDR3 protein: CATDRGYGYTF. CDR3 coding DNA: TGTGCCACCGACAGGGGCTATGGCTACACCTTC.